This T cell receptor beta chain was profiled in a study of vaccination effects on CD4 cells after COVID-19. Before sequencing took place, the ViraFEST assay used viral peptide pools to expand antigen-specific CD4+ T cells. Subsequent to less than eleven days of culture, CD4+ T cells were isolated. Nucleocapsid antibodies were negative in the vaccine recipients, who had never had SARS-CoV-2 infection. As for this clone: The antigen is undetermined.

The repertoire was sequenced with immunoSEQ multiplex PCR; TCRdb's copy has only in-frame clones and lacks some. This table holds about 55,000 clones, more than 60% found once. V was cut by 3 bases and J by 1 base, with 17 bases left in between. The CDR3 length is 17 residues. Germline loops: CDR1 SGHNT, CDR2 YYREEE (reference sequence). The chain uses TRBV5-4 and TRBJ2-4, with D tentatively TRBD2 (7 bases). The sample here was CD4+ T cells from PBMCs cultured with SARS-CoV-2 spike peptides, taken before COVID-19 vaccination. The sequence was obtained from a human donor who received a COVID-19 vaccine. The CDR3 DNA sequence: TGTGCCAGCAGCTCGGCGGGAGAGAGGGGGGCCAAAAACATTCAGTACTTC. Translated, it gives CASSSAGERGAKNIQYF.